These 10 T cell receptor beta chains share one sample of origin, sequenced in a study of cytomegalovirus exposure and HLA in healthy donors. PCR employed 60 Vbeta and 13 Jbeta primers. This table comes from immunoSEQ multiplex PCR, and its TCRdb copy is limited to in-frame clones, with some not included. The sample lists 95,000 to 150,000 clones, less than 85% occurring once. Sample: PBMCs. Receptors originate from a woman between 35 and 50 years old in good health and CMV-seronegative.

The chain employs TRBV11-2 and TRBJ2-1; 14 positions agree with TRBD2. CDR3 length: 19 amino acids. CDR1 and CDR2 from the germline V gene are SGHAT and FQNNGV. J gave up 2 bases and V 1 base, and 7 bases lay outside the gene matches. The CDR3 loop is CASSLGWGTSGSTYNEQFF. The CDR3 DNA sequence: TGTGCCAGCAGCTTAGGGTGGGGGACTAGCGGGAGTACCTACAATGAGCAGTTCTTC.

J is TRBJ1-4 and V is TRBV21-1; the DNA was not used to check the table's D call, TRBD1. TRBV21-1 is recorded as a pseudogene. This CDR3 has 14 amino acids. As DNA, the CDR3 is TGTGCCAGCAGCAAAGAAGTGGGACAGAGCGATCGATTATTT. Translation gives CASSKEVGQSDRLF.

The sample holds a few counts of this clone. The chain is built from TRBV2 and TRBJ1-1; D remains unclear. Germline V gene lookup returns CDR1 SNHLY and CDR2 FYNNEI. With 2 bases removed from V and 11 bases from J, the gap between germline ends came to 18 bases. This CDR3 has 14 residues. The CDR3 DNA reads TGTGCCAGCAGTGAAAGTTCCCCAGGCCGGAGGGCTTTCTTT. This codes for CASSESSPGRRAFF.

This clone was detected a few times. The chain is built from TRBV5-1 and TRBJ2-3; possibly TRBD2 for D (6 bases). Germline-derived CDR1 and CDR2 are SGHRS and YFSETQ. Trimming stripped 4 bases from V and 2 bases from J, with 14 bases between. The CDR3 spans 15 residues. The CDR3 DNA reads TGCGCCAGCAGCCCCCCCCTAGCGAACACAGATACGCAGTATTTT. It is translated as CASSPPLANTDTQYF.

The rearrangement joins TRBV4-2 to TRBJ2-1; possible D gene TRBD2, 5 bases. Trimming cost V 0 bases and J 1 base, with 10 bases left between them. Germline CDR1 and CDR2: LGHNA and YNFKEQ. The CDR3 runs 16 residues. The CDR3 region is CASSQDRAGSYNEQFF. In DNA, the CDR3 is TGTGCCAGCAGCCAAGATCGTGCGGGTTCCTACAATGAGCAGTTCTTC.

V usage is TRBV30 and J usage is TRBJ2-7; maybe TRBD2 (5 bases). Trimming removed 0 bases at V and 5 bases at J, with 8 bases between. The germline V gene encodes CDR1 GTSNPN and CDR2 SVGIG (reference sequence). There are 12 residues in the CDR3. The CDR3: CAWSVSGDEQYF. The DNA for the CDR3 is TGTGCCTGGAGTGTAAGCGGTGACGAGCAGTACTTC. The whole variable domain, filled in from reference TRBV30 and TRBJ2-7, reads SQTIHQWPATLVQPVGSPLSLECTVEGTSNPNLYWYRQAAGRGLQLLFYSVGIGQISSEVPQNLSASRPQDRQFILSSKKLLLSDSGFYLCAWSVSGDEQYFGPGTRLTVT.

The chain links TRBV4-2 to TRBJ1-4; D is possibly TRBD1 (5 bases). Germline-derived CDR1 and CDR2 are LGHNA and YNFKEQ. Trimming left V 1 base short and J 3 bases short, with 12 bases between. The CDR3 contains 16 residues. This chain's CDR3 is CASSQGRGVANEKLFF. The CDR3 DNA reads TGTGCCAGCAGCCAAGGGCGGGGGGTAGCTAATGAAAAACTGTTTTTT.

This clone has ten or more counts. This chain's CDR3 is CASSLVAGVSNEQFF. The CDR3, as DNA: TGTGCCAGCAGCTTAGTGGCGGGAGTTAGCAATGAGCAGTTCTTC. This sequence joins TRBV7-2 and TRBJ2-1; TRBD2 matches 7 bases. The V gene's germline CDR1 is SGHTA and CDR2 FQGNSA. The CDR3 has 15 residues. V lost 1 base, J lost 6 bases, and 6 bases stayed unmatched.

The rearrangement uses TRBV28 and TRBJ1-1; D may be TRBD1 (6 bases). CDR3 size: 17 residues. The V gene lost 4 bases and the J gene lost 4 bases, with 22 bases spanning the gap. The germline CDR1 and CDR2 sequences are MDHEN and SYDVKM. The CDR3 region is CASSSPAAGGRSTEAFF. Here the CDR3 DNA reads TGTGCCAGCAGTTCTCCCGCGGCGGGGGGCCGGAGCACTGAAGCTTTCTTT.

The chain is built from TRBV6-5 and TRBJ2-7; D unclear. The V gene lost 4 bases and the J gene lost 3 bases, with 13 bases spanning the gap. The CDR3 is 14 residues long. In germline, CDR1 is MNHEY, CDR2 SVGAGI. CDR3: CASSLAAADYEQYF. The CDR3 DNA follows: TGTGCCAGCAGTTTGGCGGCCGCGGACTACGAGCAGTACTTC.